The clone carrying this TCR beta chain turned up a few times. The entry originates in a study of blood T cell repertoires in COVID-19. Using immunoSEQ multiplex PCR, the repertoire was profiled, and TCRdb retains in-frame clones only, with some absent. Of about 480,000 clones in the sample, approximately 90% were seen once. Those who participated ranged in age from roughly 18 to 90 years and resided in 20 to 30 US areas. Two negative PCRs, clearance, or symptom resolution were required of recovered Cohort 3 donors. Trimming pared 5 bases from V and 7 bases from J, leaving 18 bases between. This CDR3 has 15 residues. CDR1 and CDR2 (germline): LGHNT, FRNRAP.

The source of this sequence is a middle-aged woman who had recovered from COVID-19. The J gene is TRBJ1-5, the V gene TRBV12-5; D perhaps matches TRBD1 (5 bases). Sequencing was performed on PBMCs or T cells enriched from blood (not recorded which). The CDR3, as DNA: TGTGCTAGTGGTCCACCGAGTATGGGGGGACAGCCCCAGCATTTT. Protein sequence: CASGPPSMGGQPQHF.